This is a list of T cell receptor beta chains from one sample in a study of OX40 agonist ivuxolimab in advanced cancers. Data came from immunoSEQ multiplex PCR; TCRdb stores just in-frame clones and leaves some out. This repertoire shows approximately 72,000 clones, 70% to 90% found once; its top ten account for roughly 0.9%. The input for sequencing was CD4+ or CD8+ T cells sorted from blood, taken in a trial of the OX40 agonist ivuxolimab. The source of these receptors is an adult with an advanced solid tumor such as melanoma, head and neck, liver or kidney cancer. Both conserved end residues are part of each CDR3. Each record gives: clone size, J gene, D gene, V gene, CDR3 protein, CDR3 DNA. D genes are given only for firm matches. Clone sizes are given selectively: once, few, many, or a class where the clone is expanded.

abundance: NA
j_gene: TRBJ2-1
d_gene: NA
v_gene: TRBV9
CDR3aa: CASSSDAGTVYNEQFF
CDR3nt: TGTGCCAGCAGCTCAGACGCCGGGACTGTCTACAATGAGCAGTTCTTC

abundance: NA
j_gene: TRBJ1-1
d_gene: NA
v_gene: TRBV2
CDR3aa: CASSEGGTAANTEAFF
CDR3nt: TGTGCCAGCAGTGAGGGAGGGACGGCGGCGAACACTGAAGCTTTCTTT

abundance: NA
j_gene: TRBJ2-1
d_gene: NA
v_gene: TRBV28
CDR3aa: CASSPPDGYNEQFF
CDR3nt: TGTGCCAGCAGTCCCCCGGACGGATACAATGAGCAGTTCTTC

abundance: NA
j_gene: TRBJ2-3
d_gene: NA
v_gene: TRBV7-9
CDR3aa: CASSFPLGGGRSDTQYF
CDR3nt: TGTGCCAGCAGCTTTCCCCTCGGGGGCGGGAGATCAGATACGCAGTATTTT

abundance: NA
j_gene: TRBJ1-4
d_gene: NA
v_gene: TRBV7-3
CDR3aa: CASSLNSPWPNEKLFF
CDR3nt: TGTGCCAGCAGCTTAAACAGCCCGTGGCCTAATGAAAAACTGTTTTTT

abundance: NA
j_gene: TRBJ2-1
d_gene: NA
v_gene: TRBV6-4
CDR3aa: CASSESRGGEQFF
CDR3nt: TGTGCCAGCAGTGAATCCAGGGGAGGCGAGCAGTTCTTC

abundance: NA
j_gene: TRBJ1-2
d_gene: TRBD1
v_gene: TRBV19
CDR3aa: CASSRQGKSNYGYTF
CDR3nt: TGTGCCAGTAGTAGACAGGGTAAATCTAACTATGGCTACACCTTC

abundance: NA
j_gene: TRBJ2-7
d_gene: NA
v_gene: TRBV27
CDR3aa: CASSSLTGRDEQYF
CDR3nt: TGTGCCAGCAGTTCGCTGACAGGGAGGGACGAGCAGTACTTC

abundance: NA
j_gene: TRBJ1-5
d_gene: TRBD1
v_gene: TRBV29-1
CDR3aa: CSVADRDGNQPQHF
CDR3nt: TGCAGCGTTGCGGACAGGGATGGCAATCAGCCCCAGCATTTT

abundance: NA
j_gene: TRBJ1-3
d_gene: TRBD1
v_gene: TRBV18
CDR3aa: CASSSLQGSSSSGNTIYF
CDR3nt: TGTGCCAGCTCATCTTTACAGGGGTCCTCTAGCTCTGGAAACACCATATATTTT

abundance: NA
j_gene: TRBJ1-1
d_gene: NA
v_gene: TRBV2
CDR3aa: CASSSQGSGTEAFF
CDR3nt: TGTGCCAGCAGTTCCCAGGGCTCCGGCACTGAAGCTTTCTTT

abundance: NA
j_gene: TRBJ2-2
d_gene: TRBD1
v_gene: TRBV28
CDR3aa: CASSLRRGLRNRLFF
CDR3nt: TGTGCCAGCAGTTTACGCAGGGGGCTGAGGAATAGGCTGTTTTTT

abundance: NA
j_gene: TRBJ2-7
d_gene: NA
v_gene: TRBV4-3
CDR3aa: CASSQDISYEQYF
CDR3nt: TGCGCCAGCAGCCAAGACATTTCCTACGAGCAGTACTTC

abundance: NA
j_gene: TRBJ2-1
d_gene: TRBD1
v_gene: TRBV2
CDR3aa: CASSPQGQAAGEQFF
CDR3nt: TGTGCCAGCAGTCCACAGGGACAGGCGGCCGGGGAGCAGTTCTTC

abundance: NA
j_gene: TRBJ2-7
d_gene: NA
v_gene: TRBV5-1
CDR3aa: CASSDRSNTAYEQYF
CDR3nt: TGCGCCAGCAGTGACAGGTCCAATACTGCCTACGAGCAGTACTTC

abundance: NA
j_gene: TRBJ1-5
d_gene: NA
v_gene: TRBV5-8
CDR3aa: CASSGLPNSNQPQHF
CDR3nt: TGTGCCAGCAGTGGTCTGCCGAATAGCAATCAGCCCCAGCATTTT

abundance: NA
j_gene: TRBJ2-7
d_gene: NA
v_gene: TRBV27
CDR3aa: CASSLYGGYEQYF
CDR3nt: TGTGCCAGCAGTTTATATGGGGGCTACGAGCAGTACTTC

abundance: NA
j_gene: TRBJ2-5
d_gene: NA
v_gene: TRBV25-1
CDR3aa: CASKFRAHSETQYF
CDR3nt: TGTGCCAGCAAGTTCAGGGCACATTCAGAGACCCAGTACTTC

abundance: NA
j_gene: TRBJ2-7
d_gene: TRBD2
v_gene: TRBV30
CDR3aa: CAWKRFGGYEQYF
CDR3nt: TGTGCCTGGAAGCGCTTCGGGGGGTACGAGCAGTACTTC

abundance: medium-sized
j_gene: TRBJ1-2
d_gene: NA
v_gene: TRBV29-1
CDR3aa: CSAEGGFPNYGYTF
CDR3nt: TGCAGCGCCGAAGGGGGGTTCCCTAACTATGGCTACACCTTC

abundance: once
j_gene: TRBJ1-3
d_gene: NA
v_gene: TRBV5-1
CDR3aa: CASSAALTPAGNTIYF
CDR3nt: TGCGCCAGCAGCGCTGCTTTGACCCCGGCGGGAAACACCATATATTTT

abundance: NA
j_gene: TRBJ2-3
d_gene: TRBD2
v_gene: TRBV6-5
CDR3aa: CASSYSTVAGYTQYF
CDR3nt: TGTGCCAGCAGTTACTCGACGGTAGCGGGGTATACGCAGTATTTT

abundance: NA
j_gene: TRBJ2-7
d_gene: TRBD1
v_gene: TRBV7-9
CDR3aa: CASSHISWGQGFYEQYF
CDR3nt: TGTGCCAGCAGCCACATAAGTTGGGGACAGGGTTTTTACGAGCAGTACTTC

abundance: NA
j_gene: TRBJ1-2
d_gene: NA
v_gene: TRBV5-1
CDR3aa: CASSPSGENNYGYTF
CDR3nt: TGCGCCAGCAGCCCCTCGGGAGAAAATAACTATGGCTACACCTTC

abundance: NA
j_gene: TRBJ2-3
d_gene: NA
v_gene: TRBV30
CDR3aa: CAWSVGNTQYF
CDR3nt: TGTGCCTGGAGTGTAGGTAATACGCAGTATTTT

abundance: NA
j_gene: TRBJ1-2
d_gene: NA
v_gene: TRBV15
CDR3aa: CATSRFQQVVYGYTF
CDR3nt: TGTGCCACCAGCAGATTCCAGCAGGTCGTCTATGGCTACACCTTC

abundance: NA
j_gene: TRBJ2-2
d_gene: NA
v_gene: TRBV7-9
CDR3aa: CASSLLAGSGGELFF
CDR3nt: TGTGCCAGCAGCTTATTGGCAGGGTCGGGCGGGGAGCTGTTTTTT

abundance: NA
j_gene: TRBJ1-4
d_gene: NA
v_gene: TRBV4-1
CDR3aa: CASSQAINEKLFF
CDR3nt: TGCGCCAGCAGCCAAGCTATTAATGAAAAACTGTTTTTT

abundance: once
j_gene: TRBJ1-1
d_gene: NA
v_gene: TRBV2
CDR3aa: CASRDLNTEAFF
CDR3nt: TGTGCCAGCAGGGACTTGAACACTGAAGCTTTCTTT

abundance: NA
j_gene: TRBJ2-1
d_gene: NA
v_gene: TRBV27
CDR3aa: CASSSVGVPSNEQFF
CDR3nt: TGTGCCAGCAGTTCCGTTGGAGTCCCGTCCAATGAGCAGTTCTTC

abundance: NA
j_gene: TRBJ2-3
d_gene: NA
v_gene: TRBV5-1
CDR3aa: CASSAARNPDTQYF
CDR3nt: TGCGCCAGCAGCGCCGCCAGGAACCCAGATACGCAGTATTTT

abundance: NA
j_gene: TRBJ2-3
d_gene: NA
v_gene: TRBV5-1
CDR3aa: CASSLGLRARTSTDTQYF
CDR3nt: TGCGCCAGCAGCTTGGGATTAAGGGCCCGAACTAGCACAGATACGCAGTATTTT

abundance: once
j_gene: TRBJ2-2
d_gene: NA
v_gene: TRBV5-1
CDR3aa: CASSLALGGTGELFF
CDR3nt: TGCGCCAGCAGCTTGGCCTTGGGGGGAACCGGGGAGCTGTTTTTT

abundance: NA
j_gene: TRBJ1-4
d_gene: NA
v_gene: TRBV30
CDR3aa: CAWGGGERRTYRKTVF
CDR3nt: TGTGCCTGGGGTGGTGGAGAACGGAGGACCTACCGGAAAACTGTTTTT

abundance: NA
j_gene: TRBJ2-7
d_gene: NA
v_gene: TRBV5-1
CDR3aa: CASSLDAYEQYF
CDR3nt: TGCGCCAGCAGCTTGGACGCCTACGAGCAGTACTTC

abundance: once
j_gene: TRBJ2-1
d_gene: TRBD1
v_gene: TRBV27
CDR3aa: CASSPKPRTGDNEQFF
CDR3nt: TGTGCCAGCAGTCCCAAACCACGGACAGGGGACAATGAGCAGTTCTTC

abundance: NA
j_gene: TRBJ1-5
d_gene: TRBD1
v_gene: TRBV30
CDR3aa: CAWSVNRDSQPQHF
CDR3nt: TGTGCCTGGAGTGTCAACCGGGACAGTCAGCCCCAGCATTTT

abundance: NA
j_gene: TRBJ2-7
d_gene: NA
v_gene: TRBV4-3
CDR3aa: CASSPYLDSSYEQYF
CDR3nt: TGCGCCAGCAGCCCTTATCTGGACAGCTCCTACGAGCAGTACTTC

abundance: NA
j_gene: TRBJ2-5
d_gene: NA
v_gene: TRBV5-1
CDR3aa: CASSLAGGRGGETQYF
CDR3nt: TGCGCCAGCAGCTTGGCCGGGGGCAGGGGTGGTGAGACCCAGTACTTC

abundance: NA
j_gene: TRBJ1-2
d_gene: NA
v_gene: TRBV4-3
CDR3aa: CASSQESQGNGYTF
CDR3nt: TGCGCCAGCAGCCAAGAATCACAGGGAAATGGCTACACCTTC

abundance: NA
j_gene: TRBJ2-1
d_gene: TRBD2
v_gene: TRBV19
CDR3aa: CASSKGLGSVEPSYNEQFF
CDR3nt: TGTGCCAGTAGTAAAGGACTAGGTTCAGTCGAGCCCTCCTACAATGAGCAGTTCTTC

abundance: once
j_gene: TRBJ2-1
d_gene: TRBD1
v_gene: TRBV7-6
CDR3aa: CASSFGTGLYNEQFF
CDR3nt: TGTGCCAGCAGCTTCGGGACAGGGCTCTACAATGAGCAGTTCTTC

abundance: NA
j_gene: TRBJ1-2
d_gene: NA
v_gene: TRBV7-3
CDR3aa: CASSQARIYGYTF
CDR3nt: TGTGCCAGCAGCCAAGCCAGGATCTATGGCTACACCTTC

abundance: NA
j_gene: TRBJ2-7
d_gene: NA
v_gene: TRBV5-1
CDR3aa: CASSPFGRDQAYEQYF
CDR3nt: TGCGCCAGCAGCCCCTTCGGCCGGGACCAAGCCTACGAGCAGTACTTC

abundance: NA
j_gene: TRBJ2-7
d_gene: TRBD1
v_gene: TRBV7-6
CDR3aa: CASSLTQGAREQYF
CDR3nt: TGTGCCAGCAGCTTAACGCAGGGGGCGCGCGAGCAGTACTTC

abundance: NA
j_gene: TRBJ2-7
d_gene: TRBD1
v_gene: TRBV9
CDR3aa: CASSPRGQGPISEQYF
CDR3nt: TGTGCCAGCAGCCCCCGGGGACAGGGGCCCATCAGCGAGCAGTACTTC

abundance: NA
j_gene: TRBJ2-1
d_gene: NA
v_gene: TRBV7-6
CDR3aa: CASSLGGGTVLYNEQFF
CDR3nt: TGTGCCAGCAGCTTGGGAGGCGGGACAGTATTATACAATGAGCAGTTCTTC

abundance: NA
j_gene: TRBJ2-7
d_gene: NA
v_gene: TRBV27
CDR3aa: CASSLSAGQAFGSYEQYF
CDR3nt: TGTGCCAGCAGTTTATCGGCCGGACAAGCGTTCGGCTCCTACGAGCAGTACTTC

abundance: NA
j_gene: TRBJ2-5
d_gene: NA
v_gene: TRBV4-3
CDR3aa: CASSQETWGETQYF
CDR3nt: TGCGCCAGCAGCCAAGAGACCTGGGGGGAGACCCAGTACTTC

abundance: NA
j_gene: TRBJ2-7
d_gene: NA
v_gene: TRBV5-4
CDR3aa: CASSLLRSGGYEQYF
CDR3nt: TGTGCCAGCAGCTTACTTAGGAGCGGAGGCTACGAGCAGTACTTC

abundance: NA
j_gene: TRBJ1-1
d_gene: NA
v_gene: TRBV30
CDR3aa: CARGGTEAFF
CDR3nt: TGTGCCCGGGGGGGCACTGAAGCTTTCTTT

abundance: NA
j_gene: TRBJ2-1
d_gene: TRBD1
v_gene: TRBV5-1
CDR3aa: CASSSPDRRYNEQFF
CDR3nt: TGCGCCAGCAGCTCCCCGGACAGGCGCTACAATGAGCAGTTCTTC

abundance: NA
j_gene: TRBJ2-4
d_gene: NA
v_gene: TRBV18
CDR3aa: CANSPIQRGRGVNIQYF
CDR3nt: TGTGCCAACTCACCAATTCAAAGGGGGCGCGGGGTCAACATTCAGTACTTC

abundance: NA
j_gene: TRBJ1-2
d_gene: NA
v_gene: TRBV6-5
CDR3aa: CASNRHVDYGYTF
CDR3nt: TGTGCCAGCAATAGGCACGTAGACTATGGCTACACCTTC

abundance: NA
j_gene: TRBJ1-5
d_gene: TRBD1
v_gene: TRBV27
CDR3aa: CASSSQGRSNQPQHF
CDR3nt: TGTGCCAGCAGCTCACAGGGGCGATCTAATCAGCCCCAGCATTTT

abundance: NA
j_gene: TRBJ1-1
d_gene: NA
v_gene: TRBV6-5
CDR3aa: CASRFDRPNTEAFF
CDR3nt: TGTGCCAGCCGATTCGACAGACCGAACACTGAAGCTTTCTTT